This T cell receptor beta chain was sequenced during a study of spatial heterogeneity in lung cancer. Study-wide background: Sequencing consistently turned up more beta-chain sequences than alpha-chain sequences.

TCRdb re-called the 5' RACE reads with MiXCR, one entry per CDR3 protein. The repertoire holds approximately 25,000 distinct CDR3 sequences, with about 3% as singletons. The time point: sample taken at primary tumor resection. No cells were sorted before sequencing. The whole RNA sequenced was extracted from tumor, nontumor lung or frozen PBMC. The donor group consisted of roughly 76 patients who had untreated, early-stage non-small cell lung cancer. This clonotype was observed at least ten times. This CDR3 spans 10 amino acids. The ends were cut back, 3 bases at V and 6 bases at J, with 4 bases in the middle. Germline V gene data show CDR1 as DFQATT and CDR2 as SNEGSKA (reference sequence).

This TCR was recovered from a female donor with early-stage non-small cell lung cancer. The material was PBMCs, obtained at surgery. This chain connects TRBV20-1 to TRBJ2-3, with no clear D. CDR3: CSASRDTQYF. CDR3 bases: TGCAGTGCTAGTCGGGATACGCAGTATTTT.